The rows below give T cell receptor beta chains drawn from one sample of a study of identical twins' blood T cells. A single record per CDR3 protein comes from TCRdb applying MiXCR to the 5' RACE reads. The data show about 370,000 distinct CDR3 sequences, with about 28% seen just once and 5.5% to 7% held by the top ten. Sequencing was done on a sample of PBMCs. The receptors derive from a woman aged 18-49 years in good health. CDR3s include the opening cysteine and the closing phenylalanine or tryptophan.

TRBJ2-1 | TRBV14 | CASSFRQGAYNEQFF
TRBJ2-1 | TRBV6-1 | CASSEHGAGGNEQFF
TRBJ1-1 | TRBV20-1 | CSAAEDGNTEAFF
TRBJ2-5 | TRBV20-1 | CSAIDLRLQETQYF
TRBJ2-1 | TRBV27 | CASSVRASGDNEQFF
TRBJ2-3 | TRBV20-1 | CSARRRDRERTDTQYF
TRBJ2-1 | TRBV6-6 | CASSYARENEQFF
TRBJ1-1 | TRBV11-2 | CASSFGQGYPEAFF
TRBJ2-5 | TRBV7-3 | CASSLFQGPQETQYF
TRBJ1-2 | TRBV20-1 | CSAGRTGGIYGYTF
TRBJ1-1 | TRBV6-6 | CASSYTDPSTGVEAFF
TRBJ2-3 | TRBV19 | CASSISRPSTDTQYF
TRBJ2-2 | TRBV24-1 | CATSDYRTNTGELFF
TRBJ1-2 | TRBV7-6 | CASSRIFEFSANYGYTF
TRBJ2-3 | TRBV4-3 | CASSQDQRLVEDTQYF
TRBJ1-6 | TRBV7-9 | CASSLARDESPLHF
TRBJ1-5 | TRBV20-1 | CSARRGVEDQPQHF
TRBJ1-1 | TRBV7-9 | CASSLGRQNTEAFF
TRBJ1-1 | TRBV20-1 | CSARPNTGTINTEAFF
TRBJ2-2 | TRBV5-1 | CASSLGHFDTGELFF
TRBJ1-1 | TRBV19 | CASTRDRRGGTEAFF
TRBJ1-2 | TRBV20-1 | CSASPKGQNYGYTF
TRBJ1-5 | TRBV5-1 | CASSATGSTQPQHF
TRBJ2-1 | TRBV4-1 | CASSQSDYLYNEQFF
TRBJ2-3 | TRBV20-1 | CSYMTDTQYF
TRBJ1-5 | TRBV19 | CASSSENGLPQHF
TRBJ2-1 | TRBV4-2 | CASSQDLSASQFF
TRBJ2-3 | TRBV5-1 | CASAGQGTDTQYF
TRBJ1-1 | TRBV12-3/TRBV12-4 | CASSFTTGGPEAFF
TRBJ1-1 | TRBV3-1 | CASQSQGRKAFF
TRBJ2-2 | TRBV18 | CASSPYRGNTGELFF
TRBJ1-5 | TRBV12-3/TRBV12-4 | CATTTLTKNQPQHF
TRBJ2-1 | TRBV24-1 | CATNRSNNEQFF
TRBJ1-2 | TRBV20-1 | CSAAFNGQRYGYTF
TRBJ1-5 | TRBV5-5 | CASSLDLYNQPQHF
TRBJ1-2 | TRBV20-1 | CSARDLLARAALF
TRBJ2-7 | TRBV6-5 | CASSPGGQQYF
TRBJ1-1 | TRBV5-1 | CASSWAGGNTEAFF
TRBJ1-6 | TRBV24-1 | CATSDFTSTVYNSPLHF